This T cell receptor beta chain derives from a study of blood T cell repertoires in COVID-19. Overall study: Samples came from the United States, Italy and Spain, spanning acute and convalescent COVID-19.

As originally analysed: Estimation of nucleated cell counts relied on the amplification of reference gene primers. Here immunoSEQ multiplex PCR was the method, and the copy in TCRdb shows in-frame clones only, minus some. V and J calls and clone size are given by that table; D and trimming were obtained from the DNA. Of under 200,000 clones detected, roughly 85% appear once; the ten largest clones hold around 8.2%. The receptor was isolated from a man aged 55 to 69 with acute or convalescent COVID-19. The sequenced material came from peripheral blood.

Here the CDR3 reads CASKNPSGTYEQYF. CDR3 DNA sequence: TGTGCCAGCAAAAACCCCAGCGGGACCTACGAGCAGTACTTC. The J gene is TRBJ2-7, the V gene TRBV28; 7 nucleotides match TRBD2. Looked up from germline, CDR1 is MDHEN and CDR2 is SYDVKM. The CDR3 covers 14 residues. J gave up 2 bases and V 7 bases, and 8 bases lay outside the gene matches.